This T cell receptor beta chain comes out of a study of radiotherapy plus CTLA-4 blockade in lung cancer. Across the study: With approximately 30% of patients having disease control, objective responses were seen in 15% to 20%. Study-wide points: The authors reported that early blood T cell clone dynamics, with interferon-beta, best predicted response. Blood-borne expansion of tumor-derived TCR clones followed radiotherapy plus ipilimumab.

Treatment of patients with chemo-refractory metastatic non-small-cell lung cancer consisted of focal radiation plus CTLA-4 blockade with ipilimumab. In the case of this clone: Its antigen is undetermined.

Sequencing used immunoSEQ multiplex PCR; TCRdb keeps in-frame clones, though not all of them. This table has around 44,000 clones, less than 90% appearing once. Germline-derived CDR1 and CDR2 are WNHNN and SYGVQD (reference sequence). This CDR3 spans 12 amino acids. Trimming took off 2 bases at V and 6 bases at J, with 6 bases between the two ends. The rearrangement uses TRBV10-1 and TRBJ2-3, with no clear D. Sample: peripheral blood, taken from a patient treated with radiotherapy plus ipilimumab. The sequence derives from a human donor with non-small cell lung cancer that progressed on radiotherapy plus ipilimumab. Some clones in this sample may be carry-over from other donors' samples. The CDR3 is CASSEGGDTQYF. The CDR3, as DNA: TGCGCCAGCAGTGAGGGTGGCGATACGCAGTATTTT.